The next 31 T cell receptor beta chains were all read from a single sample in a study of T cell repertoires in cytomegalovirus infection. MiXCR was run by TCRdb on the reads, yielding one entry per CDR3 protein. The sample holds approximately 500,000 distinct CDR3 sequences, about 17% seen once. Sequenced: CD8+ T cells from PBMCs. These receptors were obtained from a human donor in good health (CMV status not recorded). Some clones in this sample may be carry-over from other donors' samples.

This clonotype was detected only a few times. V usage is TRBV5-1 and J usage is TRBJ2-7; TRBD2 matches 8 bases. Germline loops: CDR1 SGHRS, CDR2 YFSETQ. Losses at the gene ends were 0 bases for V and 3 bases for J; bases not matched to a gene: 11. The CDR3 spans 17 residues. The CDR3 sequence is CASSLEGRERGIYEQYF. The CDR3 region has the DNA TGCGCCAGCAGCTTGGAAGGGAGGGAGCGGGGGATCTACGAGCAGTACTTC.

The chain couples TRBV2 to TRBJ2-7; 7 bases map to TRBD2. Trimming removed 7 bases from V and 2 bases from J; junction bases left unmatched: 5. Germline V gene data show CDR1 as SNHLY and CDR2 as FYNNEI. CDR3 length: 13 residues. CDR3 in DNA: TGTGCCAGCATGGGAGGGGTCGCCTACGAGCAGTACTTC. It codes for CASMGGVAYEQYF.

The rearrangement links TRBV15 to TRBJ2-7; TRBD1 aligns across 7 bases. Germline values: CDR1 LNHNV, CDR2 YYDKDF (reference sequence). The CDR3 totals 16 residues. J was trimmed by 3 bases and V by 0 bases; bases with no gene match: 8. CDR3 sequence: CATSRDLGTESYEQYF. For the CDR3, the DNA is TGTGCCACCAGCAGAGATTTGGGGACAGAGAGCTACGAGCAGTACTTC.

The chain couples TRBV24-1 to TRBJ2-1, with 12 bases lining up with TRBD2. J was trimmed by 10 bases and V by 5 bases; bases with no gene match: 8. The V gene's germline CDR1 is KGHDR and CDR2 SFDVKD. The CDR3 sequence is 15 residues long. CDR3 sequence (DNA): TGTGCCACCAGTGCCCTGACTAGCGGGAGATTAGAGCAGTTCTTC. This translates into CATSALTSGRLEQFF.

This clonotype was found many times. The chain combines TRBV11-2 with TRBJ1-2; possible D gene TRBD1, 6 bases. With 6 bases removed from V and 8 bases from J, the gap between germline ends came to 16 bases. The germline V gene has CDR1 SGHAT and CDR2 FQNNGV. The CDR3 loop spans 13 amino acids. CDR3 protein: CASRVSGTSGYTF. CDR3 coding DNA: TGTGCCAGCAGGGTCTCCGGGACAAGCGGCTACACCTTC.

In this sample, this clonotype turned up many times. The chain is built from TRBV7-9 and TRBJ2-3; the D gene is possibly TRBD1 (6 bases). The V gene lost 8 bases and the J gene lost 10 bases, with 13 bases spanning the gap. Germline lookup yields CDR1 SEHNR and CDR2 FQNEAQ (reference sequence). The CDR3 has 11 amino acids. The CDR3 here is CASSTGRAQYF. DNA for the CDR3: TGTGCCAGCTCCACAGGGAGAGCGCAGTATTTT.

This clonotype was counted only a few times. V gene TRBV29-1 combines with J gene TRBJ2-1; 9 nucleotides agree with TRBD2. This CDR3 region has 15 residues. The J segment lost 0 bases and the V segment lost 1 base, leaving 1 base of the junction unmatched. The germline CDR1 and CDR2 sequences are SQVTM and ANQGSEA. For the CDR3, the DNA is TGCAGCGTTGAAGGGCGGGAGGGCTCCTACAATGAGCAGTTCTTC. Amino acids: CSVEGREGSYNEQFF.

The rearrangement joins TRBV15 to TRBJ1-1; D unclear. The CDR3 length is 13 residues. Trimming removed 0 bases at V and 6 bases at J, with 8 bases between. Germline CDR1 and CDR2: LNHNV and YYDKDF (reference sequence). CDR3 amino acids: CATSRDRAAEAFF. CDR3 coding DNA: TGTGCCACCAGCAGAGATAGGGCGGCTGAAGCTTTCTTT.

A remark on this clonotype: A read error may explain this, as a much larger clone is one base away. The chain carries TRBV12-3 or TRBV12-4 and TRBJ2-2; D is unclear. The CDR3 runs 13 residues. Here the CDR3 DNA reads TGTGACAGCAGCCAAGGGTTAACCGGGGAGCTGTTTTTT. Translation gives CDSSQGLTGELFF.

This clonotype has a count of ten or more. This chain connects TRBV2 to TRBJ2-5; 10 bases line up with TRBD2. V lost 2 bases, J lost 3 bases, and 6 bases stayed unmatched. The CDR3 is made up of 16 amino acids. Germline lookup yields CDR1 SNHLY and CDR2 FYNNEI. CDR3 nucleotides: TGTGCCAGCAGTGAATATATAGGACTAGCGGAAGAGACCCAGTACTTC. This translates into CASSEYIGLAEETQYF.

To note about this clonotype: A much larger clone differs by one base, so this may be a read error. The V call is TRBV12-3 or TRBV12-4, the J call TRBJ1-4; no clear D gene. The CDR3 is 13 residues long. V lost 6 bases and J lost 8, with 13 bases in between. CDR3 nucleotide sequence: TGTGCCAGCAGCCCCTGGGTGGGAGAAAAACTGTTTTTT. Its translation is CASSPWVGEKLFF.

This clonotype was seen at least ten times. CDR3 residues: CAISEYVDHEQYF. DNA for the CDR3: TGTGCCATCAGTGAGTATGTGGATCACGAGCAGTACTTC. This chain links TRBV10-3 with TRBJ2-7; no definite D call. This CDR3 has 13 amino acids. Trimming pared 1 base from V and 5 bases from J, leaving 9 bases between. Germline CDR1 and CDR2: ENHRY and SYGVKD.

The CDR3 region has the DNA TGTGCCAGCAGTTTCCAACAGGGGGTTTATCGTTTGGGCACTGAAGCTTTCTTT. Residues: CASSFQQGVYRLGTEAFF. V gene TRBV27 combines with J gene TRBJ1-1; TRBD1 aligns across 8 bases. In germline, CDR1 is MNHEY, CDR2 SMNVEV (reference sequence). The CDR3 contains 18 residues. V dropped 3 bases and J dropped 4; count of bases not matched to a gene: 16.

To note about this clonotype: A much larger clone differs from this one at a single base, so this may be a read error. This chain connects TRBV4-1 to TRBJ2-4, with D possibly being TRBD2 (6 bases). The CDR3 is made up of 20 amino acids. CDR1 is MGHRA, CDR2 YSYEKL, per germline. The CDR3 DNA follows: TGTGCCAGCGGCCAAGATGGGCCCCGGGGTGGGGACTCGAGCAAAAACATTCAGTACTTC. Amino acid sequence: CASGQDGPRGGDSSKNIQYF.

This clonotype was seen many times. V usage is TRBV5-1 and J usage is TRBJ1-1, with 9 bases lining up with TRBD1. Unmatched junction bases numbered 5, after V lost 3 bases and J lost 2 bases. This CDR3 has 15 residues. Germline V gene data show CDR1 as SGHRS and CDR2 as YFSETQ. CDR3 in DNA: TGCGCCAGCAGCTCCAGGACAGGGGAAAACACTGAAGCTTTCTTT. Protein sequence: CASSSRTGENTEAFF.

There are many counts of this clonotype. The chain couples TRBV7-2 to TRBJ1-2, with TRBD1 matching over 8 bases. The CDR3 is 15 amino acids. Germline lookup yields CDR1 SGHTA and CDR2 FQGNSA. Losses at the gene ends were 0 bases for V and 2 bases for J; bases not matched to a gene: 2. DNA of the CDR3: TGTGCCAGCAGCTTAGCGTGGACAGGGAACTATGGCTACACCTTC. It encodes CASSLAWTGNYGYTF.

The chain is built from TRBV14 and TRBJ2-1; perhaps TRBD2 as D (6 bases). The length of the CDR3 is 14 residues. Germline V gene lookup returns CDR1 SGHDN and CDR2 FVKESK. V gave up 8 bases and J gave up 6 bases, with 17 bases separating them. CDR3 in amino acids: CASGKRVSGNEQFF. The DNA of the CDR3 is TGTGCCAGCGGCAAGCGGGTTTCGGGCAATGAGCAGTTCTTC.

Concerning this clonotype: At one end the junction does not follow the germline gene, possibly because of a read error. The chain combines TRBV28 with TRBJ1-6; D unresolved. Germline V gene data show CDR1 as MDHEN and CDR2 as SYDVKM. CDR3 length equals 14 residues. CDR3 protein: CDSSPLWEESPLHF. CDR3 coding DNA: TGTGACAGCAGCCCCCTCTGGGAGGAATCACCCCTCCACTTT. Full variable domain (outside the CDR3, taken from reference TRBV28 and TRBJ1-6): DVKVTQSSRYLVKRTGEKVFLECVQDMDHENMFWYRQDPGLGLRLIYFSYDVKMKEKGDIPEGYSVSREKKERFSLILESASTNQTSMYLCDSSPLWEESPLHFGNGTRLTVT.

This clonotype was seen many times. The rearrangement joins TRBV7-9 to TRBJ1-4; the D gene is possibly TRBD1 (6 bases). CDR1 SEHNR and CDR2 FQNEAQ come from the germline V gene (reference sequence). The CDR3 is 15 amino acids. The ends were cut back, 1 base at V and 7 bases at J, with 13 bases in the middle. In nucleotides, the CDR3 is TGTGCCAGCAGCTTAGTGTTGGGGGCTGGTGAAAAACTGTTTTTT. It specifies CASSLVLGAGEKLFF.

Details on this clonotype: The junction differs from germline at one of its ends, possibly a read error. The chain is built from TRBV27 and TRBJ1-2, with D possibly matching TRBD1 (6 bases). The CDR3 has 13 amino acids. The germline V gene encodes CDR1 MNHEY and CDR2 SMNVEV (reference sequence). The CDR3 DNA reads TGTGCCAGCAGTTCTGGACAGAAATATGGCTTCACCTTC. Translation: CASSSGQKYGFTF.

This sequence joins TRBV3-1 and TRBJ2-5; 10 bases line up with TRBD2. The CDR3 spans 15 residues. The trim removed 6 bases at V and 2 bases at J, leaving 6 bases unmatched. Per germline, CDR1 LGHDT and CDR2 YNNKEL (reference sequence). Written as DNA, the CDR3 is TGTGCCAGCAGTCCCGGGACTAGCGCACAAGAGACCCAGTACTTC. This translates into CASSPGTSAQETQYF.

The V gene is TRBV27, the J gene TRBJ2-1, with a weak D call TRBD1 (6 bases). This CDR3 spans 14 amino acids. Germline lookup yields CDR1 MNHEY and CDR2 SMNVEV (reference sequence). V shed 7 bases and J shed 5 bases, with 15 bases lying between them. The CDR3 coding sequence is TGTGCCAGCAAGACAGGTGGTCCACACAATGAGCAGTTCTTC. Translated, it gives CASKTGGPHNEQFF.

The chain recombines TRBV7-3 with TRBJ2-2; 10 bases fit TRBD1. The CDR3 has 15 amino acids. The germline V gene has CDR1 SGHTA and CDR2 FQGTGA. The trim removed 3 bases at V and 8 bases at J, leaving 6 bases unmatched. CDR3 in DNA: TGTGCCAGCAGCTTTGGAGACAGGGGGCTGGGGGAGCTGTTTTTT. Amino acids: CASSFGDRGLGELFF.

This clonotype has a handful of counts. This chain links TRBV6-5 with TRBJ2-6, with D uncertain. The V gene's germline CDR1 is MNHEY and CDR2 SVGAGI. This CDR3 has 15 residues. Trimming shortened V by 2 bases and J by 1 base, and 6 bases separated the two germline ends. The CDR3 region is CASSYKGSGANVLTF. CDR3 coding DNA: TGTGCCAGCAGTTACAAGGGATCTGGGGCCAACGTCCTGACTTTC.

This clonotype was observed a handful of times. The chain joins TRBV29-1 to TRBJ1-2; TRBD1 might be the D (6 bases). The CDR3 is 15 amino acids. V was cut by 5 bases and J by 3 bases, with 19 bases left in between. Germline assignment: CDR1 SQVTM and CDR2 ANQGSEA. The CDR3 DNA sequence: TGCAGCGTTAGGGACATCGGGCAAAACTACTATGGCTACACCTTC. This encodes CSVRDIGQNYYGYTF.

This clonotype was seen repeatedly, ten times or more. The gene calls are TRBV6-1 and TRBJ2-1; either TRBD1 or TRBD2 may supply D (6 bases each). Germline CDR1 reads MNHNS; CDR2 reads SASEGT. Trimming left V 8 bases short and J 2 bases short, with 19 bases between. The CDR3 is 16 residues long. CDR3 protein: CASEIQGRGAYNEQFF. The CDR3 DNA follows: TGTGCCAGCGAGATTCAGGGAAGGGGGGCCTACAATGAGCAGTTCTTC.

This clonotype was seen repeatedly, ten times or more. This chain uses TRBV11-2 with TRBJ2-2; no clear D. Trimming stripped 3 bases from V and 0 bases from J, with 8 bases between. The CDR3 extends over 15 amino acids. Per germline, CDR1 SGHAT and CDR2 FQNNGV. CDR3 in amino acids: CASSFGTANTGELFF. The CDR3 DNA follows: TGTGCCAGCAGCTTCGGAACAGCGAACACCGGGGAGCTGTTTTTT. The variable domain in full, completed from reference TRBV11-2 and TRBJ2-2, reads EAGVAQSPRYKIIEKRQSVAFWCNPISGHATLYWYQQILGQGPKLLIQFQNNGVVDDSQLPKDRFSAERLKGVDSTLKIQPAKLEDSAVYLCASSFGTANTGELFFGEGSRLTVL.

This clonotype was counted at least ten times. J is TRBJ1-5 and V is TRBV27; no firm D call. The ends were cut back, 0 bases at V and 9 bases at J, with 9 bases in the middle. Germline lookup yields CDR1 MNHEY and CDR2 SMNVEV (reference sequence). CDR3 length: 13 residues. The CDR3 bases are TGTGCCAGCAGTTTATCTCGGGGTCGGCCCCAGCATTTT. Translating it yields CASSLSRGRPQHF.

The table lists this clonotype with many counts. The J gene is TRBJ2-1, the V gene TRBV7-8, with D possibly matching TRBD2 (6 bases). Trimming shortened V by 5 bases and J by 9 bases, and 14 bases separated the two germline ends. This CDR3 is built from 13 residues. CDR1 is SGHVS and CDR2 is FQNEAQ in the germline V gene. The CDR3 here is CASSPPGGAEQFF. Here the CDR3 DNA reads TGTGCCAGCAGCCCCCCCGGAGGGGCTGAGCAGTTCTTC.

The CDR3 here is CSARPPPQGLNSPLHF. In nucleotides, the CDR3 is TGCAGTGCTAGACCTCCCCCACAGGGGCTAAATTCACCCCTCCACTTT. The rearrangement joins TRBV20-1 to TRBJ1-6, with 7 bases fitting TRBD1. The CDR3 contains 16 residues. V dropped 2 bases and J dropped 7; count of bases not matched to a gene: 11. Germline V CDR1 and CDR2: DFQATT, SNEGSKA (reference sequence).

This clonotype has a count of ten or more. This sequence joins TRBV7-9 and TRBJ2-3; no clear D gene. The CDR3 has 13 amino acids. V was clipped by 5 bases and J by 0 bases, with 6 bases between them. Germline CDR1 SEHNR, CDR2 FQNEAQ (reference sequence). The CDR3 protein is CASSQSSTDTQYF. As DNA, the CDR3 is TGTGCCAGCAGCCAGAGCAGCACAGATACGCAGTATTTT.